This entry lists 14 T cell receptor beta chains sequenced from one sample in a study of cytomegalovirus exposure and HLA in healthy donors. PCR involved 60 Vbeta and 13 Jbeta primers. The protocol was immunoSEQ multiplex PCR, while the TCRdb copy is restricted to in-frame clones and leaves out a portion. The sample consists of about 120,000 clones, 76% of them appearing once. Material for sequencing was PBMCs. The receptor set was obtained from a woman aged 40 to 49 in good health and CMV-seropositive.

The V and J genes are TRBV7-9 and TRBJ1-3, with TRBD1 as a possible D gene (5 bases). CDR3 length: 15 amino acids. The germline gives CDR1 SEHNR, CDR2 FQNEAQ (reference sequence). The V end lost 5 bases, the J end lost 6 bases, and 17 bases lay between the germline ends. The CDR3 here is CASSHTGRAENTIYF. The DNA of the CDR3 is TGTGCCAGCAGCCACACCGGCAGGGCAGAAAACACCATATATTTT.

This clone was seen once. The chain employs TRBV15 and TRBJ1-4; 7 positions agree with TRBD1. V lost 6 bases to trimming and J lost 1 base; unmatched junction nucleotides: 5. The V gene's germline CDR1 is LNHNV and CDR2 YYDKDF (reference sequence). The CDR3 covers 15 residues. CDR3 in amino acids: CATRSSGGTNEKLFF. The CDR3 DNA reads as TGTGCCACCAGATCTTCAGGGGGAACTAATGAAAAACTGTTTTTT.

This clone turned up a few times. This chain links TRBV5-1 with TRBJ1-1; 8 bases match TRBD1. The CDR3 covers 16 residues. The germline V gene encodes CDR1 SGHRS and CDR2 YFSETQ. V trimming: 0 bases; J trimming: 4 bases; junction bases outside the gene matches: 8. The CDR3 sequence: CASSLGWDRPSTEAFF. In DNA form, the CDR3 reads TGCGCCAGCAGCTTGGGTTGGGACAGGCCCAGCACTGAAGCTTTCTTT.

This clone was seen more than once but under ten times. The chain is built from TRBV5-1 and TRBJ2-6, with D possibly TRBD1 on 5 matching bases. The V end was cut by 5 bases, the J end by 0 bases, with 12 bases between. The CDR3 extends over 16 amino acids. CDR1 and CDR2 from the germline V gene are SGHRS and YFSETQ. This CDR3 reads CASRLGPSSGANVLTF. The DNA for the CDR3 is TGCGCCAGCAGGCTGGGGCCAAGCTCTGGGGCCAACGTCCTGACTTTC.

This clone was seen only once. This chain connects TRBV5-4 to TRBJ2-5; 8 bases fit TRBD2. The V gene's germline CDR1 is SGHNT and CDR2 YYREEE (reference sequence). This CDR3 comprises 17 residues. Trimming removed 6 bases from V and 4 bases from J; junction bases left unmatched: 17. In DNA form, the CDR3 reads TGTGCCAGCACGCTGCCGGGGGGCAGCAGCGGGGGAGAGACCCAGTACTTC. Amino acid sequence: CASTLPGGSSGGETQYF. The whole variable domain, filled in from reference TRBV5-4 and TRBJ2-5, reads ETGVTQSPTHLIKTRGQQVTLRCSSQSGHNTVSWYQQALGQGPQFIFQYYREEENGRGNFPPRFSGLQFPNYSSELNVNALELDDSALYLCASTLPGGSSGGETQYFGPGTRLLVL.

This chain connects TRBV7-2 to TRBJ2-5, with D perhaps matching TRBD2 (6 bases). V was shortened by 3 bases and J by 3 bases, with 11 bases between the two germline ends. Germline CDR1 and CDR2: SGHTA and FQGNSA. The CDR3 is 14 amino acids. CDR3 nucleotides: TGTGCCAGCAGCTTCCGCCGGACTAAAGAGACCCAGTACTTC. The encoded protein is CASSFRRTKETQYF.

This CDR3 reads CASIEWGRSVHEQFF. The CDR3 nucleotides are TGTGCCAGCATCGAATGGGGCCGATCAGTGCATGAGCAGTTCTTC. The gene calls are TRBV5-4 and TRBJ2-1; perhaps TRBD1 as D (5 bases). The germline V and J ends were trimmed by 6 bases and 8 bases, with 21 bases remaining between them. Looked up from germline, CDR1 is SGHNT and CDR2 is YYREEE (reference sequence). This CDR3 comprises 15 residues. The full variable domain, with the rest looked up from reference TRBV5-4 and TRBJ2-1, is ETGVTQSPTHLIKTRGQQVTLRCSSQSGHNTVSWYQQALGQGPQFIFQYYREEENGRGNFPPRFSGLQFPNYSSELNVNALELDDSALYLCASIEWGRSVHEQFFGPGTRLTVL.

The CDR3 spells CAWSVVAGSAQYF. CDR3 bases: TGTGCCTGGAGTGTGGTAGCGGGTTCGGCGCAGTATTTT. This chain joins TRBV30 and TRBJ2-3; TRBD2 aligns across 7 bases. This CDR3 is 13 amino acids long. The V gene's germline CDR1 is GTSNPN and CDR2 SVGIG (reference sequence). The trim removed 0 bases at V and 10 bases at J, leaving 7 bases unmatched.

The chain is built from TRBV7-6 and TRBJ1-1; TRBD1 might be the D (6 bases). Per germline, CDR1 SGHVS and CDR2 FNYEAQ. This CDR3 region has 15 residues. Trimming pared 1 base from V and 4 bases from J, leaving 13 bases between. The CDR3 DNA reads TGTGCCAGCAGCTTAGAAAAAGGACAGCGCACTGAAGCTTTCTTT. This encodes CASSLEKGQRTEAFF.

The chain recombines TRBV27 with TRBJ2-7, with TRBD2 matching over 7 bases. The V segment lost 5 bases and the J segment 3 bases; nucleotides outside the gene matches: 7. Germline CDR1 and CDR2: MNHEY and SMNVEV (reference sequence). This CDR3 is 14 amino acids long. DNA for the CDR3: TGTGCCAGCAGTGAGCACGGCGGGGGCTACGAGCAGTACTTC. It specifies CASSEHGGGYEQYF.

This clone was observed a few times. J is TRBJ2-7 and V is TRBV6-6, with D unresolved. The germline CDR1 and CDR2 sequences are MNHNY and SVGAGI (reference sequence). V dropped 5 bases and J dropped 4 bases, with 9 bases sitting between them. The CDR3 has 12 residues. CDR3 DNA sequence: TGTGCCAGCAGTCCCCCCCTTTACGAGCAGTACTTC. Amino acid sequence: CASSPPLYEQYF.

This clone showed up just a few times. CDR3 sequence: CASSGAGGLDEQFF. The CDR3 nucleotides read TGTGCCAGCAGTGGGGCAGGGGGCCTGGATGAGCAGTTCTTC. J is TRBJ2-1 and V is TRBV6-1; TRBD1 aligns across 8 bases. CDR1 is MNHNS, CDR2 SASEGT, per germline. The CDR3 runs 14 residues. J lost 8 bases, V lost 4 bases, and 7 bases had no gene match.

J is TRBJ2-2 and V is TRBV6-1; TRBD2 aligns across 8 bases. This CDR3 region has 15 residues. Trimming cost V 8 bases and J 2 bases; bases outside gene matches: 7. The germline V gene encodes CDR1 MNHNS and CDR2 SASEGT. CDR3 nucleotides: TGTGCCAGCTGCCGGACTAGCCCTAACACCGGGGAGCTGTTTTTT. The encoded protein is CASCRTSPNTGELFF.

The chain couples TRBV7-2 to TRBJ1-2; D perhaps matches TRBD1 (5 bases). The CDR3 totals 15 residues. V dropped 7 bases and J dropped 2 bases, with 17 bases sitting between them. The germline gives CDR1 SGHTA, CDR2 FQGNSA. The CDR3 region is CASTTPGGGNYGYTF. The CDR3 nucleotides read TGTGCCAGCACCACCCCGGGGGGAGGGAACTATGGCTACACCTTC.